This T cell receptor (beta chain) was recovered during a study of cytomegalovirus exposure and HLA in healthy donors. Turning to the study itself: Earlier, some 180 million T cells were analyzed, and 90 million to 120 million unique TCR beta sequences were found among them.

Primers for the PCR totalled 60 Vbeta and 13 Jbeta. The method was immunoSEQ multiplex PCR; TCRdb's version includes in-frame clones alone and lacks a portion of them. The data contain about 190,000 clones, approximately 81% of them singletons. With regard to this clone: Its specificity is not known.

Study outcomes and limitations: When presence/absence was analysed, sequencing depth was taken to be roughly uniform across donors. Earlier results showed most TCR beta V segments being productive about 87% or about 30% of the time. As confirmed in vitro, three CMV-associated chains were specific for CMV antigens.

The sequenced sample consisted of PBMCs. This sequence was found in a boy younger than 18 in good health and CMV-seronegative.

CDR3 DNA sequence: TGTGCCAGTAGTTCCACAGGGGGCCGAGGAAACACTGAAGCTTTCTTT. Protein sequence: CASSSTGGRGNTEAFF. The J gene is TRBJ1-1, the V gene TRBV19; 9 nucleotides line up with TRBD1. Germline lookup yields CDR1 LNHDA and CDR2 SQIVND (reference sequence). The J segment lost 2 bases and the V segment lost 5 bases, leaving 9 bases of the junction unmatched. The CDR3 sequence is 16 residues long.